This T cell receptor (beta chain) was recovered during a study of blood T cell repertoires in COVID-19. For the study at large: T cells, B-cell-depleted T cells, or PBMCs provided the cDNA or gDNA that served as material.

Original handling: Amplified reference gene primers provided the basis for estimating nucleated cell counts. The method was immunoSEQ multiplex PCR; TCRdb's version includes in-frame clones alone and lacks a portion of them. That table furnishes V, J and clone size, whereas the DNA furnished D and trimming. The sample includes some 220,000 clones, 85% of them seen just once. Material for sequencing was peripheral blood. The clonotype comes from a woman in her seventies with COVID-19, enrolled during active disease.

CDR3 DNA sequence: TGTGCCACCAGTGATGCGTTGGGCGGGGGGCCTCAAGAGACCCAGTACTTC. Translating gives CATSDALGGGPQETQYF. This chain connects TRBV24-1 to TRBJ2-5; 8 positions match TRBD2. The CDR3 has 17 amino acids. Germline CDR1 reads KGHDR; CDR2 reads SFDVKD. The junction had 10 bases not matched to a gene; V was cut back by 3 bases and J by 2 bases.